These 17 T cell receptor beta chains were sequenced from one sample in a study of T cell responses to AZD1222 COVID-19 vaccine. Repertoires were generated with immunoSEQ multiplex PCR, while TCRdb's copy carries only in-frame clones and drops some. The sample lists 100,000 or so clones; about 92% were seen once. Sequences were derived from peripheral blood, sampled on day 0 of AZD1222 vaccination. These receptors were taken from an adult in good health.

The V and J genes are TRBV12-3 or TRBV12-4 and TRBJ1-5; the D is unclear. The V end lost 4 bases, the J end lost 7 bases, and 11 bases lay between the germline ends. The length of the CDR3 is 13 residues. The DNA for the CDR3 is TGTGCCAGCAGTTCGGCAATAAAACAGCCCCAGCATTTT. Its translation: CASSSAIKQPQHF.

The V and J genes are TRBV6-5 and TRBJ1-2; no reliable D call. Looked up from germline, CDR1 is MNHEY and CDR2 is SVGAGI. This CDR3 contains 13 residues. Trimming left V 6 bases short and J 2 bases short, with 10 bases between. The CDR3 DNA reads TGTGCCAGCAGGGTACCTTGGAACTATGGCTACACCTTC. It is translated as CASRVPWNYGYTF.

The chain couples TRBV28 to TRBJ1-3; D not resolved. Germline CDR1 is MDHEN and CDR2 is SYDVKM. This CDR3 is built from 12 residues. Trimming cost V 7 bases and J 0 bases, with 4 bases left between them. CDR3 sequence (DNA): TGTGCCAGCACGTTCTCTGGAAACACCATATATTTT. Its protein product is CASTFSGNTIYF.

This chain links TRBV7-9 with TRBJ2-3; 12 nucleotides match TRBD2. The CDR3 is 16 residues long. The germline gives CDR1 SEHNR, CDR2 FQNEAQ (reference sequence). Trimming removed 1 base from V and 8 bases from J; junction bases left unmatched: 7. In DNA form, the CDR3 reads TGTGCCAGCAGCTTAGGGACTAGCGGGGTTGGAGGTACGCAGTATTTT. Its translation: CASSLGTSGVGGTQYF.

The rearrangement joins TRBV20-1 to TRBJ2-7; the match to TRBD1 covers 12 bases. Germline V gene sequence: CDR1 DFQATT, CDR2 SNEGSKA (reference sequence). This CDR3 contains 14 residues. V shed 3 bases and J 8 bases; nucleotides not matched to a gene: 8. Here the CDR3 reads CSASRTGQGAQQYF. CDR3 nucleotides: TGCAGTGCTAGTCGAACGGGACAGGGGGCTCAGCAGTACTTC.

This clone was observed a single time. The V and J genes are TRBV6-5 and TRBJ1-2, with 7 bases that match TRBD1. V lost 2 bases to trimming and J lost 4 bases; unmatched junction nucleotides: 10. Looked up from germline, CDR1 is MNHEY and CDR2 is SVGAGI. The CDR3 length is 16 residues. CDR3 DNA: TGTGCCAGCAGTTACATCAACAGGGGAATACGCTATGGCTACACCTTC. It specifies CASSYINRGIRYGYTF.

The CDR3 protein is CASSTLGLPNYGYTF. CDR3 bases: TGTGCCAGTAGTACCCTCGGACTGCCAAACTATGGCTACACCTTC. The V gene is TRBV19, the J gene TRBJ1-2; no clear D. CDR3 length: 15 residues. Trimming shortened V by 4 bases and J by 2 bases, and 14 bases separated the two germline ends. Germline CDR1 reads LNHDA; CDR2 reads SQIVND (reference sequence).

The rearrangement joins TRBV3-1 (or the pseudogene TRBV3-2) to TRBJ1-1, with 7 bases lining up with TRBD1. Trimming took 1 base from V and 9 from J; bases not matched to a gene: 5. Germline assignment: CDR1 LGHDT and CDR2 YNNKEL (reference sequence). The length of the CDR3 is 13 residues. In DNA form, the CDR3 reads TGTGCCAGCAGCCAAGGGACAGGCTCGAAAGCTTTCTTT. Protein sequence: CASSQGTGSKAFF.

V and J are TRBV9 and TRBJ2-2; no clear D gene. The CDR3 is 14 residues long. V lost 4 bases, J lost 5 bases, and 12 bases lay in between. Germline assignment: CDR1 SGDLS and CDR2 YYNGEE. CDR3 coding DNA: TGTGCCAGCAGCATTAGAGGAGATACCGGGGAGCTGTTTTTT. Translation: CASSIRGDTGELFF.

The chain is built from TRBV14 and TRBJ1-3; a possible D gene is TRBD1 (5 bases). The germline V and J ends were trimmed by 4 bases and 3 bases, with 16 bases remaining between them. The CDR3 totals 16 residues. The germline gives CDR1 SGHDN, CDR2 FVKESK. The CDR3 sequence is CASSLGWRGGGNTIYF. CDR3 coding DNA: TGTGCCAGCAGCCTCGGGTGGAGGGGAGGTGGAAACACCATATATTTT.

The CDR3 sequence is CASSARYNEQFF. The CDR3 region has the DNA TGTGCCAGCAGCGCAAGATACAATGAGCAGTTCTTC. The rearrangement links TRBV4-2 to TRBJ2-1, with unresolved D. V lost 5 bases and J 4 bases, leaving 6 bases between the germline ends. The CDR3 has 12 amino acids. CDR1 LGHNA and CDR2 YNFKEQ come from the germline V gene.

This clone was detected once. The chain carries TRBV6-6 and TRBJ1-5; maybe TRBD1 (6 bases). Trimming removed 2 bases at V and 4 bases at J, with 9 bases between. The CDR3 has 14 amino acids. Germline CDR1 and CDR2: MNHNY and SVGAGI (reference sequence). This CDR3 reads CASSYGQGNQPQHF. The CDR3 DNA reads as TGTGCCAGCAGTTACGGGCAGGGGAATCAGCCCCAGCATTTT.

The chain joins TRBV7-2 to TRBJ2-3; TRBD2 aligns across 13 bases. The CDR3 length is 17 residues. V trimming: 1 base; J trimming: 4 bases; junction bases outside the gene matches: 5. Germline V lookup: CDR1 SGHTA, CDR2 FQGNSA. This CDR3 reads CASSLELAGGRSDTQYF. The DNA for the CDR3 is TGTGCCAGCAGCTTAGAACTAGCGGGGGGGCGTTCAGATACGCAGTATTTT.

The genes are TRBV4-2 and TRBJ1-4, with 9 bases matching TRBD1. The V and J ends lost 0 bases and 3 bases, in that order; junction bases with no gene match: 8. This CDR3 contains 18 residues. Germline values: CDR1 LGHNA, CDR2 YNFKEQ. CDR3 nucleotides: TGTGCCAGCAGCCAAGACTCCGGGACAGGGCGGGCTAATGAAAAACTGTTTTTT. It encodes CASSQDSGTGRANEKLFF.

The rearrangement joins TRBV7-9 to TRBJ2-4; D ambiguous. Germline-derived CDR1 and CDR2 are SEHNR and FQNEAQ (reference sequence). With 0 bases removed from V and 6 bases from J, the gap between germline ends came to 12 bases. CDR3 size: 15 residues. The CDR3 DNA is TGTGCCAGCAGCTTAGCCGGGCTAATGGGAAACATTCAGTACTTC. Its protein is CASSLAGLMGNIQYF.

This sequence joins TRBV11-2 and TRBJ1-2, with D possibly matching TRBD1 (5 bases). With 5 bases removed from V and 2 bases from J, the gap between germline ends came to 9 bases. Germline loops: CDR1 SGHAT, CDR2 FQNNGV. The CDR3 is 13 residues long. The CDR3 DNA reads TGTGCCAGCAGCCGGGGACTGAACTATGGCTACACCTTC. Translated, it gives CASSRGLNYGYTF.

The V and J genes are TRBV10-3 and TRBJ1-2, with 9 bases matching TRBD1. Germline CDR1 reads ENHRY; CDR2 reads SYGVKD. The length of the CDR3 is 17 residues. Losses at the gene ends were 3 bases for V and 2 bases for J; bases not matched to a gene: 10. Here the CDR3 DNA reads TGTGCCATCAGTGAACGGGACAGGGAGGGGGACAACTATGGCTACACCTTC. Its translation: CAISERDREGDNYGYTF.